The rows below give T cell receptor beta chains drawn from one sample of a study of technical replicates of blood from several donors. Method: immunoSEQ multiplex PCR; TCRdb's copy keeps in-frame clones and lacks some. This table has 91,000 or so clones, about 95% appearing once. Sequencing input: T cells isolated from PBMCs. The receptors here all came from a human donor in good health. The CDR3 runs from the conserved cysteine through the conserved F or W. The D gene is left open where the match is weak. Size is omitted from some rows. Given values are once, few, many or a class for expanded clones.

TRBJ2-5 | NA | TRBV9 | NA | CASSVVSGWETQYF | TGTGCCAGCAGCGTAGTCTCCGGGTGGGAGACCCAGTACTTC
TRBJ1-5 | NA | TRBV5-4 | NA | CASSLDPTSNQPQHF | TGTGCCAGCAGCCTGGACCCTACTAGCAATCAGCCCCAGCATTTT
TRBJ2-1 | NA | TRBV2 | NA | CASNRVASYNEQFF | TGTGCCAGCAACAGGGTGGCTTCCTACAATGAGCAGTTCTTC
TRBJ1-6 | NA | TRBV27 | NA | CASSLSGAGNSPLHF | TGTGCCAGCAGTTTGTCAGGGGCGGGTAATTCACCCCTCCACTTT
TRBJ2-5 | NA | TRBV7-9 | NA | CASNIAGLGETQYF | TGTGCCAGCAATATTGCAGGGCTCGGTGAGACCCAGTACTTC
TRBJ2-1 | TRBD2 | TRBV19 | once | CASSRTSSYNEQFF | TGTGCCAGTAGCCGGACTAGCTCCTACAATGAGCAGTTCTTC
TRBJ2-1 | TRBD2 | TRBV28 | NA | CASSFGLAGGIYNEQFF | TGTGCCAGCAGTTTCGGACTAGCGGGGGGAATTTACAATGAGCAGTTCTTC
TRBJ2-7 | NA | TRBV6-6 | NA | CASSYLEGAAEQYF | TGTGCCAGCAGTTACCTGGAGGGGGCTGCTGAGCAGTACTTC
TRBJ1-5 | NA | TRBV6-5 | NA | CASSRQPHNQPQHF | TGTGCCAGCAGCAGACAGCCACACAATCAGCCCCAGCATTTT
TRBJ1-1 | NA | TRBV9 | NA | CASSVFNFLGNTEAFF | TGTGCCAGCAGCGTATTTAACTTCCTAGGGAACACTGAAGCTTTCTTT
TRBJ2-2 | NA | TRBV19 | NA | CASRAEGSTGELFF | TGTGCCAGTCGAGCGGAAGGGAGCACCGGGGAGCTGTTTTTT
TRBJ2-7 | TRBD2 | TRBV2 | once | CASHGGVAYEQYF | TGTGCCAGCCACGGGGGGGTCGCCTACGAGCAGTACTTC
TRBJ2-2 | TRBD1 | TRBV5-6 | NA | CASSLQGLDTGELFF | TGTGCCAGCAGCTTACAGGGGTTGGACACCGGGGAGCTGTTTTTT
TRBJ1-1 | NA | TRBV30 | NA | CAWSVLNGNTEAFF | TGTGCCTGGAGTGTATTAAACGGGAACACTGAAGCTTTCTTT
TRBJ2-7 | TRBD2 | TRBV11-2 | NA | CASSLATSGSYEQYF | TGTGCCAGCAGCTTAGCGACTAGCGGCTCCTACGAGCAGTACTTC
TRBJ2-2 | TRBD2 | TRBV9 | NA | CASSVRGDTGELFF | TGTGCCAGCAGCGTACGGGGGGACACCGGGGAGCTGTTTTTT
TRBJ1-5 | NA | TRBV5-6 | NA | CASSLGQGINQPQHF | TGTGCCAGCAGCTTGGGCCAGGGGATCAATCAGCCCCAGCATTTT
TRBJ1-1 | TRBD1 | TRBV18 | few | CASSAGTADTNTEAFF | TGTGCCAGCTCGGCCGGGACAGCTGACACGAACACTGAAGCTTTCTTT
TRBJ1-2 | NA | TRBV6-6 | NA | CASSFSGQPYGYTF | TGTGCCAGCAGTTTCTCCGGACAGCCCTATGGCTACACCTTC
TRBJ2-1 | NA | TRBV10-2 | NA | CASSGQGLSTVNEQFF | TGCGCCAGCAGTGGGCAGGGTTTATCGACCGTCAATGAGCAGTTCTTC
TRBJ2-3 | TRBD1 | TRBV5-1 | NA | CASSPGTEGDTQYF | TGCGCCAGCAGCCCGGGGACAGAAGGCGATACGCAGTATTTT
TRBJ2-7 | TRBD1 | TRBV2 | NA | CARRTGGAYEQYF | TGTGCCAGGAGGACAGGGGGCGCCTACGAGCAGTACTTC
TRBJ2-1 | NA | TRBV7-8 | NA | CASSLQGPNEQFF | TGTGCCAGCAGCTTGCAGGGGCCGAATGAGCAGTTCTTC
TRBJ2-2 | TRBD2 | TRBV7-8 | NA | CASSSLAGSGELFF | TGTGCCAGCAGCTCCCTAGCGGGGTCCGGGGAGCTGTTTTTT
TRBJ2-7 | NA | TRBV18 | NA | CASSPEATYEQYF | TGTGCCAGCTCGCCAGAGGCAACCTACGAGCAGTACTTC
TRBJ2-5 | NA | TRBV6-6 | NA | CASTHGGSQYF | TGTGCCAGCACCCACGGCGGATCCCAGTACTTC
TRBJ1-1 | TRBD1 | TRBV15 | NA | CATSRDRTGNAFF | TGTGCCACCAGCAGAGATCGGACAGGGAATGCTTTCTTT
TRBJ2-3 | NA | TRBV7-3 | NA | CASSPIQGSTDTQYF | TGTGCCAGCAGCCCAATACAGGGTAGCACAGATACGCAGTATTTT
TRBJ1-1 | NA | TRBV19 | NA | CASSIHQTENTEAFF | TGTGCCAGTAGTATACATCAAACAGAGAACACTGAAGCTTTCTTT
TRBJ2-7 | NA | TRBV29-1 | NA | CSVKTENSYEQYF | TGCAGCGTTAAGACAGAAAACTCCTACGAGCAGTACTTC
TRBJ1-2 | TRBD1 | TRBV6-1 | NA | CASSEALRDRGDRSYGYTF | TGTGCCAGCAGTGAAGCCCTCCGGGACAGGGGGGATCGAAGCTATGGCTACACCTTC